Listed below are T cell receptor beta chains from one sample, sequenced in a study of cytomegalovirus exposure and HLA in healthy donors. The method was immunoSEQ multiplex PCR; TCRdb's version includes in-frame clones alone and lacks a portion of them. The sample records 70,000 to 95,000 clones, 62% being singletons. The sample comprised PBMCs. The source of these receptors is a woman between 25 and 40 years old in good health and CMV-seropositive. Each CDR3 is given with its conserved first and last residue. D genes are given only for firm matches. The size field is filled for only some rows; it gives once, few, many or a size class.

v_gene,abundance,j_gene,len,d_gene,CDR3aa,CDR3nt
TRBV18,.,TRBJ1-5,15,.,CASSPPGRSNQPQHF,TGTGCCAGCTCACCACCTGGCAGGTCCAATCAGCCCCAGCATTTT
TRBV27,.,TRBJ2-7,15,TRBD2,CASSLAGGSSYEQYF,TGTGCCAGCAGTTTGGCGGGGGGGAGCTCCTACGAGCAGTACTTC
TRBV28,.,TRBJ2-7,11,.,CASLFLYEQYF,TGTGCCAGCCTTTTTCTCTACGAGCAGTACTTC
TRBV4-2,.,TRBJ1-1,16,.,CASSQGYSQEGTEAFF,TGTGCCAGCAGCCAGGGATACTCCCAGGAGGGGACTGAAGCTTTCTTT
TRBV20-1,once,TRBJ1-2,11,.,CSPVAVNGYPF,TGCAGTCCTGTGGCGGTGAATGGCTACCCCTTC
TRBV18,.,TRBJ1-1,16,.,CASSPDIAGRDTEAFF,TGTGCCAGCTCACCAGATATTGCAGGGAGGGACACTGAAGCTTTCTTT
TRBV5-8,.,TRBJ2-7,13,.,CASTLSSSYEQYF,TGTGCCAGCACCCTTTCGAGCTCCTACGAGCAGTACTTC
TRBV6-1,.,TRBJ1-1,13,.,CASSEWRDTEAFF,TGTGCCAGCAGCGAGTGGAGGGACACTGAAGCTTTCTTT
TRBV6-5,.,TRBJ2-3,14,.,CAGTGLGGTDTQYF,TGTGCCGGTACGGGATTAGGGGGAACAGATACGCAGTATTTT
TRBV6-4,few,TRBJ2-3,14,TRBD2,CASSRGGSTDTQYF,TGTGCCAGCAGTCGGGGGGGTAGCACAGATACGCAGTATTTT
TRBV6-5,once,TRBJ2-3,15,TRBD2,CASSLAGGRTDTQYF,TGTGCCAGCAGTCTAGCGGGGGGGCGCACAGATACGCAGTATTTT
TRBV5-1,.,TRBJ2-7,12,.,CASSETDYEQYF,TGCGCCAGCAGCGAGACAGACTACGAGCAGTACTTC
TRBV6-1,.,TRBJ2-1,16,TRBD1,CASSGYGTVDGNEQFF,TGTGCCAGCAGTGGATACGGGACAGTCGACGGGAATGAGCAGTTCTTC
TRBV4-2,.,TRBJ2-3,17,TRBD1,CASSQDPGGTGGRAQYF,TGTGCCAGCAGCCAAGATCCAGGTGGGACAGGCGGCCGGGCGCAGTATTTT
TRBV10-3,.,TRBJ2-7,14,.,CAISPKESGYEQYF,TGTGCCATCAGTCCCAAAGAATCCGGGTACGAGCAGTACTTC
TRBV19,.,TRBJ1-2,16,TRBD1,CASSLTVQGQGDGYTF,TGTGCCAGTAGCCTTACGGTTCAAGGACAGGGCGATGGCTACACCTTC
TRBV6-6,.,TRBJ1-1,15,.,CASSYSYSPDTEAFF,TGTGCCAGCAGTTACTCGTACAGTCCGGACACTGAAGCTTTCTTT
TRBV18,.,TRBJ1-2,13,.,CASSHRANYGYTF,TGTGCCAGCTCGCACAGGGCAAACTATGGCTACACCTTC
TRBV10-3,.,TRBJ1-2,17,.,CAISESVAFGTNYGYTF,TGTGCCATCAGTGAGTCGGTCGCTTTCGGGACTAACTATGGCTACACCTTC
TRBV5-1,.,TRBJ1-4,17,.,CASTPSTDSATNEKLFF,TGCGCCAGCACCCCTTCGACAGACTCTGCAACTAATGAAAAACTGTTTTTT
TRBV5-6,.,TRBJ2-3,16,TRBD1,CASRGRGRAKTDTQYF,TGTGCCAGCAGGGGTAGGGGGCGAGCTAAAACAGATACGCAGTATTTT
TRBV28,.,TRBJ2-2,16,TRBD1,CASKLGGTGDSGELFF,TGTGCCAGCAAACTTGGGGGGACAGGGGATTCCGGGGAGCTGTTTTTT
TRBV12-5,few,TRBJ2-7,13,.,CASGSGVVHEQYF,TGTGCTAGTGGATCAGGGGTAGTCCACGAGCAGTACTTC
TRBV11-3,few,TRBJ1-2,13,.,CASSLWDYYGYTF,TGTGCCAGCAGCTTATGGGACTACTATGGCTACACCTTC
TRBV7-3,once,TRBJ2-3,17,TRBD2,CASSPGTSGGSTDTQYF,TGTGCCAGCAGCCCAGGGACTAGCGGGGGGTCCACAGATACGCAGTATTTT
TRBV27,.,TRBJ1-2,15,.,CASRRRQEVNYGYPF,TGTGCCAGCAGACGCCGACAGGAAGTTAACTATGGCTACCCCTTC
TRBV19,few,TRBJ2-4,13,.,CASSIGIGDIQYF,TGTGCCAGTAGTATAGGCATCGGAGACATTCAGTACTTC
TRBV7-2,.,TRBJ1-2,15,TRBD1,CASSASTGGWEGYTF,TGTGCCAGCAGCGCAAGCACAGGGGGCTGGGAGGGCTACACCTTC
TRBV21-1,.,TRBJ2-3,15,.,CASSKGDRGTDTQYF,TGTGCCAGCAGCAAAGGGGACAGGGGTACAGATACGCAGTATTTT
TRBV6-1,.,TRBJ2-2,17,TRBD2,CASSEYAGGRSTGELFF,TGTGCCAGCAGTGAATATGCGGGGGGGCGGAGCACCGGGGAGCTGTTTTTT
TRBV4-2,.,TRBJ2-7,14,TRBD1,CASSPGQGAYEQYF,TGTGCCAGCAGCCCCGGACAGGGGGCTTACGAGCAGTACTTC
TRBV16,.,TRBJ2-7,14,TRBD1,CASSQRQGAYEQYF,TGTGCCAGCAGCCAAAGACAGGGAGCCTACGAGCAGTACTTC
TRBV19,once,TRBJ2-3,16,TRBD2,CASSIGLAGDTDTQYF,TGTGCCAGTAGTATTGGGCTAGCGGGGGACACAGATACGCAGTATTTT
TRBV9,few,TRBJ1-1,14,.,CASSAPGQNTEAFF,TGTGCCAGCAGTGCCCCGGGACAGAACACTGAAGCTTTCTTT
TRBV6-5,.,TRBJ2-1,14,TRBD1,CASSQTGTINEQFF,TGTGCCAGCAGCCAGACAGGGACCATCAATGAGCAGTTCTTC
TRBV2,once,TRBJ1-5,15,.,CASRLTDIGNQPQHF,TGTGCCAGCAGGCTGACAGATATCGGCAATCAGCCCCAGCATTTT
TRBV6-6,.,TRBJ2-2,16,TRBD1,CASSRTGVSNTGELFF,TGTGCCAGCAGCCGCACAGGGGTGTCGAACACCGGGGAGCTGTTTTTT
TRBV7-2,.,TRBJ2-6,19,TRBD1,CASSLQVRDRGSGANVLTF,TGTGCCAGCAGCCTTCAAGTTCGGGACAGGGGGTCTGGGGCCAACGTCCTGACTTTC
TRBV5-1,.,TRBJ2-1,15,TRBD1,CASRIGEGAWNEQFF,TGCGCCAGCAGGATAGGCGAGGGGGCCTGGAATGAGCAGTTCTTC
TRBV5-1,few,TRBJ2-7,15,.,CASSPTGQYYYEQYF,TGCGCCAGCTCCCCGACCGGACAGTATTACTACGAGCAGTACTTC